One sample yielded the 2 T cell receptor beta chains listed below, sequenced in a study of graft-versus-host responses after intestinal transplantation. Assay used: immunoSEQ multiplex PCR; TCRdb lists only in-frame clones, some missing. The sample lists around 21,000 clones, 25% to 35% seen once, with 7% to 9.5% in the top ten. Stimulators, some 200,000 irradiated and violet-dye-labeled cells, were plated with some 200,000 CFSE-labeled responder cells. The starting material was alloreactive CD8+ T cells from a mixed lymphocyte reaction culture, obtained before intestinal transplant. Noted subset: CFSE-low proliferating T cells sorted from roughly six-day pre-transplant mixed lymphocyte reaction (GvH or HvG direction). All receptors derive from a human patient who received an intestinal transplant.

This clone ranks as medium-sized. The chain joins TRBV5-6 to TRBJ1-5, with a possible D match to TRBD1 (5 bases). With 3 bases removed from V and 11 bases from J, the gap between germline ends came to 21 bases. CDR1 and CDR2 from the germline V gene are SGHDT and YYEEEE. The CDR3 runs to 15 residues. The CDR3 coding sequence is TGTGCCAGCAGCTACGGGACGGCGACCTATTCGACCCAGCATTTT. Residues: CASSYGTATYSTQHF.

Only a few counts were recorded for this clone. The chain couples TRBV5-1 to TRBJ2-1; D uncertain. V shed 2 bases and J shed 6 bases, with 9 bases lying between them. The CDR3 runs to 13 residues. CDR1 is SGHRS and CDR2 is YFSETQ in the germline V gene. The CDR3 sequence is CASSLNVPNEQFF. The CDR3 DNA reads TGCGCCAGCAGCTTAAACGTCCCCAATGAGCAGTTCTTC.